Below are 31 T cell receptor beta chains sequenced from a single sample in a study of shared clonotypes between healthy human individuals. Repertoires were generated with immunoSEQ multiplex PCR, while TCRdb's copy carries only in-frame clones and drops some. The sample contains over a million clones, more than 65% of which appear only once. The specimen sequenced was memory CD4+ T cells sorted from blood. The subset: CD45RA-negative fraction. These TCRs come from a man younger than 35 in good health.

The genes are TRBV5-1 and TRBJ2-1, with TRBD1 matching 7 bases. Looked up from germline, CDR1 is SGHRS and CDR2 is YFSETQ. V gave up 3 bases and J gave up 0 bases; unmatched junction bases: 3. This CDR3 has 15 residues. CDR3 sequence reads: CASSSGQLSYNEQFF. In DNA form, the CDR3 reads TGCGCCAGCAGCTCGGGACAGCTCTCCTACAATGAGCAGTTCTTC.

CDR3 sequence reads: CASSRLSGTEAFF. DNA of the CDR3: TGTGCCAGCAGTCGCCTCTCTGGCACTGAAGCTTTCTTT. The chain employs TRBV27 and TRBJ1-1; D gene ambiguous. The CDR3 covers 13 residues. The V gene's germline CDR1 is MNHEY and CDR2 SMNVEV (reference sequence). Trimming stripped 5 bases from V and 4 bases from J, with 11 bases between.

The V call is TRBV5-1, the J call TRBJ2-3; TRBD2 agrees at 11 bases. CDR1 is SGHRS, CDR2 YFSETQ, per germline. The CDR3 runs to 16 residues. V lost 4 bases to trimming and J lost 3 bases; unmatched junction nucleotides: 7. CDR3 nucleotide sequence: TGCGCCAGCAGCAAATCGACTAGCGGGGCTACAGATACGCAGTATTTT. Translated, it gives CASSKSTSGATDTQYF.

This clone was detected only a few times. The rearrangement links TRBV7-9 to TRBJ1-3; the match to TRBD1 covers 8 bases. The ends lost 2 bases at V and 7 bases at J; junction bases unmatched: 10. The CDR3 has 16 amino acids. Looked up from germline, CDR1 is SEHNR and CDR2 is FQNEAQ (reference sequence). CDR3 DNA sequence: TGTGCCAGCAGCTTATCTCCCAGGACAGGGAGCAACACCATATATTTT. It yields the protein CASSLSPRTGSNTIYF.

This chain joins TRBV7-2 and TRBJ2-2; D is possibly TRBD2 (6 bases). This CDR3 is 14 amino acids long. The germline V gene encodes CDR1 SGHTA and CDR2 FQGNSA. Trimming took off 5 bases at V and 6 bases at J, with 13 bases between the two ends. The CDR3 sequence: CASSSRRGSGELFF. CDR3 nucleotides: TGTGCCAGCAGCAGCCGCCGGGGGTCCGGGGAGCTGTTTTTT. Combining the CDR3 with reference TRBV7-2 and TRBJ2-2 gives the whole variable domain GAGVSQSPSNKVTEKGKDVELRCDPISGHTALYWYRQSLGQGLEFLIYFQGNSAPDKSGLPSDRFSAERTGGSVSTLTIQRTQQEDSAVYLCASSSRRGSGELFFGEGSRLTVL.

Details on this clone: The same CDR3 arises from other DNA sequences in this sample as well. The chain couples TRBV7-9 to TRBJ1-5, with 9 bases matching TRBD1. With 4 bases clipped from V and 3 bases from J, the junction kept 4 bases outside the gene matches. The length of the CDR3 is 15 residues. Germline lookup yields CDR1 SEHNR and CDR2 FQNEAQ (reference sequence). This CDR3 reads CASSSDRGANQPQHF. The CDR3 nucleotides read TGTGCCAGCAGCTCGGACAGGGGCGCCAATCAGCCCCAGCATTTT.

The chain uses TRBV7-8 and TRBJ2-2; 7 bases match TRBD2. Germline trimming cut 2 bases from V and 5 bases from J; bases unmatched to any gene: 2. CDR1 and CDR2 from the germline V gene are SGHVS and FQNEAQ. This CDR3 contains 14 residues. CDR3 bases: TGTGCCAGCAGCTTAACGGGAGGTACCGGGGAGCTGTTTTTT. Protein product: CASSLTGGTGELFF.

A single count supports this clone. V is TRBV6-5 and J is TRBJ1-1; a possible D gene is TRBD1 (5 bases). The CDR3 covers 13 residues. The V end lost 7 bases, the J end lost 6 bases, and 15 bases lay between the germline ends. Germline V gene sequence: CDR1 MNHEY, CDR2 SVGAGI. CDR3 in amino acids: CASKGSRDAEAFF. The CDR3 nucleotides are TGTGCCAGCAAGGGGTCAAGGGACGCTGAAGCTTTCTTT.

CDR3 amino acids: CACPDRGRAQGGQPQHF. Written as DNA, the CDR3 is TGTGCGTGCCCGGACAGGGGAAGGGCCCAAGGGGGCCAGCCCCAGCATTTT. This rearrangement joins TRBV9 to TRBJ1-5; 9 nucleotides match TRBD1. The CDR3 loop spans 17 amino acids. Germline CDR1 reads SGDLS; CDR2 reads YYNGEE. The variable domain in full, with the rest retrieved from reference TRBV9 and TRBJ1-5, is DSGVTQTPKHLITATGQRVTLRCSPRSGDLSVYWYQQSLDQGLQFLIQYYNGEERAKGNILERFSAQQFPDLHSELNLSSLELGDSALYFCACPDRGRAQGGQPQHFGDGTRLSIL.

The rearrangement joins TRBV2 to TRBJ1-2, with 7 bases that match TRBD1. Germline CDR1 SNHLY, CDR2 FYNNEI. The J segment lost 0 bases and the V segment lost 7 bases, leaving 5 bases of the junction unmatched. The CDR3 has 14 amino acids. The CDR3 reads CASKVTGANYGYTF. The CDR3, as DNA: TGTGCCAGCAAGGTTACAGGGGCTAACTATGGCTACACCTTC. Full variable domain (missing parts from reference TRBV2 and TRBJ1-2): EPEVTQTPSHQVTQMGQEVILRCVPISNHLYFYWYRQILGQKVEFLVSFYNNEISEKSEIFDDQFSVERPDGSNFTLKIRSTKLEDSAMYFCASKVTGANYGYTFGSGTRLTVV.

This rearrangement joins TRBV19 to TRBJ2-6, with D unclear. V shed 5 bases and J shed 0 bases, with 20 bases lying between them. The CDR3 runs to 19 residues. Looked up from germline, CDR1 is LNHDA and CDR2 is SQIVND (reference sequence). This chain's CDR3 is CASSPDPPKRTSGANVLTF. CDR3 sequence (DNA): TGTGCCAGTAGTCCCGATCCCCCCAAAAGAACCTCTGGGGCCAACGTCCTGACTTTC.

This chain uses TRBV5-1 with TRBJ2-3, with 16 bases lining up with TRBD2. The CDR3 length is 19 residues. From germline, CDR1 is SGHRS and CDR2 YFSETQ. V lost 4 bases to trimming and J lost 3 bases; unmatched junction nucleotides: 11. CDR3 protein: CASSPFGTSGGAKTDTQYF. DNA of the CDR3: TGCGCCAGCAGCCCCTTCGGGACTAGCGGGGGGGCCAAGACAGATACGCAGTATTTT.

CDR3 loop: CASSLSNTEAFF. Written as DNA, the CDR3 is TGCGCCAGCAGCTTGTCGAACACTGAAGCTTTCTTT. The gene calls are TRBV5-1 and TRBJ1-1; no reliable D call. V was trimmed by 1 base and J by 1 base, leaving 2 bases between them. The germline V gene encodes CDR1 SGHRS and CDR2 YFSETQ. The CDR3 consists of 12 residues.

CDR3 in amino acids: CASSPGLGGYTF. The CDR3, as DNA: TGCGCCAGCAGCCCCGGCCTCGGGGGCTACACCTTC. The rearrangement links TRBV5-1 to TRBJ1-2; D gene uncertain. The V gene lost 4 bases and the J gene lost 8 bases, with 12 bases spanning the gap. The CDR3 runs to 12 residues. The germline V gene encodes CDR1 SGHRS and CDR2 YFSETQ.

The chain joins TRBV18 to TRBJ2-3, with unresolved D. V lost 2 bases and J lost 2, with 5 bases in between. Germline V gives CDR1 KGHSH, CDR2 LQKENI. CDR3 length: 13 residues. CDR3 DNA sequence: TGTGCCAGCTCACCAAGGAACACAGATACGCAGTATTTT. Encoded protein: CASSPRNTDTQYF.

This clone was recorded a few times. This chain connects TRBV7-9 to TRBJ2-7; D gene unclear. CDR1 is SEHNR, CDR2 FQNEAQ, per germline (reference sequence). The length of the CDR3 is 12 residues. V lost 1 base and J 4 bases, leaving 5 bases between the germline ends. DNA of the CDR3: TGTGCCAGCAGCTTAGATTTTTACGAGCAGTACTTC. It encodes CASSLDFYEQYF. Full variable domain (remainder filled in from reference TRBV7-9 and TRBJ2-7): DTGVSQNPRHKITKRGQNVTFRCDPISEHNRLYWYRQTLGQGPEFLTYFQNEAQLEKSRLLSDRFSAERPKGSFSTLEIQRTEQGDSAMYLCASSLDFYEQYFGPGTRLTVT.

V gene TRBV5-4 combines with J gene TRBJ1-2; TRBD1 matches at 8 bases. Germline V gene lookup returns CDR1 SGHNT and CDR2 YYREEE (reference sequence). This CDR3 region has 15 residues. J gave up 4 bases and V 6 bases, and 11 bases lay outside the gene matches. CDR3 sequence: CASTLQDRVGYGYTF. The CDR3 coding sequence is TGTGCCAGCACCCTCCAGGACAGGGTGGGCTATGGCTACACCTTC.

J is TRBJ2-7 and V is TRBV5-5, with 8 bases matching TRBD1. J lost 2 bases, V lost 5 bases, and 9 bases had no gene match. Germline lookup yields CDR1 SGHKS and CDR2 YYEKEE (reference sequence). This CDR3 comprises 15 residues. DNA of the CDR3: TGTGCCAGCAGTTCTCCGGGACAGGAAGCCTACGAGCAGTACTTC. It yields the protein CASSSPGQEAYEQYF.

The rearrangement uses TRBV6-5 and TRBJ2-6; D is uncertain. The CDR3 is 13 residues long. V was trimmed by 6 bases and J by 4 bases, leaving 7 bases between them. Per the germline V gene, CDR1 is MNHEY and CDR2 is SVGAGI. CDR3 residues: CASRGPGANVLTF. In DNA form, the CDR3 reads TGTGCCAGCAGGGGTCCCGGGGCCAACGTCCTGACTTTC.

This clone appeared a single time. V usage is TRBV5-1 and J usage is TRBJ1-4, with 12 bases identical to TRBD1. V lost 4 bases to trimming and J lost 10 bases; unmatched junction nucleotides: 11. Germline CDR1 and CDR2: SGHRS and YFSETQ. The CDR3 has 16 amino acids. The CDR3 region is CASSEGRDRGRRKLFF. The CDR3 coding sequence is TGCGCCAGCAGCGAGGGGCGGGACAGGGGGCGAAGAAAACTGTTTTTT.

This clone came up many times. V and J are TRBV27 and TRBJ1-3; D unresolved. Per germline, CDR1 MNHEY and CDR2 SMNVEV (reference sequence). With 5 bases removed from V and 0 bases from J, the gap between germline ends came to 17 bases. This CDR3 is built from 17 residues. In DNA form, the CDR3 reads TGTGCCAGCAGTCCCATCAACCGAGTCAGCTCTGGAAACACCATATATTTT. It codes for CASSPINRVSSGNTIYF.

The chain recombines TRBV9 with TRBJ2-1, with 11 bases fitting TRBD2. The CDR3 runs to 16 residues. CDR1 and CDR2 (germline): SGDLS, YYNGEE. The junction had 5 bases not matched to a gene; V was cut back by 4 bases and J by 2 bases. CDR3 nucleotides: TGTGCCAGCAGCTTAATAGCGGGAGGGACCTACAATGAGCAGTTCTTC. Residues: CASSLIAGGTYNEQFF.

The chain recombines TRBV5-4 with TRBJ2-1, with TRBD2 matching 9 bases. The CDR3 is 13 amino acids. With V trimmed by 5 bases and J by 5 bases, 2 bases remained unmatched. Germline loops: CDR1 SGHNT, CDR2 YYREEE (reference sequence). CDR3 amino acids: CASSLAGNNEQFF. The CDR3 nucleotides are TGTGCCAGCAGTCTAGCGGGGAACAATGAGCAGTTCTTC.

The chain uses TRBV7-8 and TRBJ2-7, with D unresolved. Deletions cut 1 base from V and 3 bases from J, with 13 bases between. In germline, CDR1 is SGHVS, CDR2 FQNEAQ. This CDR3 is 15 amino acids long. The CDR3, as DNA: TGTGCCAGCAGCTTAGACTCCACCTCATACTACGAGCAGTACTTC. Its translation: CASSLDSTSYYEQYF.

This chain links TRBV29-1 with TRBJ2-7; the match to TRBD1 covers 7 bases. Germline V CDR1 and CDR2: SQVTM, ANQGSEA. Losses at the gene ends were 6 bases for V and 0 bases for J; bases not matched to a gene: 14. This CDR3 has 16 residues. The CDR3 DNA sequence: TGCAGCGTAAAACGTGGCCGGGACAGCCGCTCCTACGAGCAGTACTTC. Translating gives CSVKRGRDSRSYEQYF.

This clone appeared a few times. The chain employs TRBV5-6 and TRBJ2-1; D may match TRBD1 or TRBD2 (5 bases each). This CDR3 has 14 amino acids. The V end was cut by 2 bases, the J end by 8 bases, with 14 bases between. CDR1 SGHDT and CDR2 YYEEEE come from the germline V gene. The CDR3 bases are TGTGCCAGCAGCTTTGGAGAGGGGCGGGATGAGCAGTTCTTC. It codes for CASSFGEGRDEQFF.

The chain is built from TRBV5-5 and TRBJ2-5; no clear D. This CDR3 comprises 14 residues. V was pared by 3 bases and J by 0 bases, with 9 bases between. Germline CDR1 reads SGHKS; CDR2 reads YYEKEE (reference sequence). CDR3 DNA sequence: TGTGCCAGCAGCTCGGCGCGCCACCAAGAGACCCAGTACTTC. Translation: CASSSARHQETQYF.

This clone was recorded a few times. This chain connects TRBV6-5 to TRBJ2-5, with TRBD1 identical over 9 bases. J gave up 2 bases and V 6 bases, and 7 bases lay outside the gene matches. CDR1 MNHEY and CDR2 SVGAGI come from the germline V gene. The CDR3 contains 15 residues. The CDR3 spells CASSHRGPGQETQYF. CDR3 DNA: TGTGCCAGCAGCCACAGGGGGCCGGGTCAAGAGACCCAGTACTTC.

V and J are TRBV6-1 and TRBJ1-4, with a weak D call TRBD1 (5 bases). CDR3 length equals 17 residues. V lost 3 bases, J lost 3 bases, and 17 bases lay in between. Looked up from germline, CDR1 is MNHNS and CDR2 is SASEGT. CDR3 region: CASSDNSRGGSNEKLFF. The CDR3 bases are TGTGCCAGCAGTGACAACTCCCGTGGGGGATCTAATGAAAAACTGTTTTTT.

This clone was observed a few times. The J gene is TRBJ1-1, the V gene TRBV10-3; a possible D gene is TRBD1 (5 bases). The CDR3 covers 13 residues. The V gene lost 7 bases and the J gene lost 0 bases, with 9 bases spanning the gap. Germline values: CDR1 ENHRY, CDR2 SYGVKD. The CDR3 loop is CAINQGLNTEAFF. DNA of the CDR3: TGTGCCATCAATCAGGGACTGAACACTGAAGCTTTCTTT.

This clone came up many times. The sample contains more than one DNA sequence encoding this CDR3. The rearrangement joins TRBV5-6 to TRBJ1-4; weak D call: TRBD1 (6 bases). The CDR3 is 19 amino acids. Germline values: CDR1 SGHDT, CDR2 YYEEEE. V dropped 1 base and J dropped 0 bases, with 19 bases sitting between them. The CDR3 DNA reads TGTGCCAGCAGCTTGAGAGGGGGAACAGGGTTATCAACTAATGAAAAACTGTTTTTT. Its protein product is CASSLRGGTGLSTNEKLFF.